Included here is one T cell receptor (beta chain) sequence, with context. The target antigen is unknown. The sample originates from a study of shared clonotypes between healthy human individuals. J was trimmed by 4 bases and V by 11 bases; bases with no gene match: 6. The CDR3 length is 12 residues. Germline V gene data show CDR1 as SGHDN and CDR2 as FVKESK. Study-wide results and limits: Clonotypes shared by all four donors outscored non-shared clonotypes in generation probability. A handful of donors showed sharing of roughly 5% of naive CD4 clonotypes.

Method: immunoSEQ multiplex PCR; TCRdb's copy keeps in-frame clones and lacks some. The sample lists roughly 1,100,000 clones, about 75% occurring once. The TCR was taken from a man aged 18 to 29 in good health. The sample comprised memory CD4+ T cells sorted from blood. The sample's subset: CD45RA-negative fraction. J is TRBJ1-1 and V is TRBV14; TRBD1 matches 8 bases. The DNA of the CDR3 is TGTGCCGTCAGGGGGCAGGGCACTGAAGCTTTCTTT. Its protein is CAVRGQGTEAFF.